The T cell receptor (beta chain) described here comes from a study of human T cells and chemical hapten exposure. At the level of the study: Sensitizing treatment utilized 2% DPC over an approximately 2 cm by approximately 2 cm portion of upper inner arm skin.

This clonotype was counted a few times. What it binds is unknown. TCRdb independently ran MiXCR on the RACE reads; one entry per CDR3 protein. The sample yields about 140,000 distinct CDR3 sequences, approximately 12% seen once. Time point given: patch test 2, 6 weeks after DPC sensitization. Treatment reported: therapeutic diphenylcyclopropenone sensitization with weekly scalp DPC. V was cut by 2 bases and J by 0 bases, with 10 bases left in between. Germline CDR1 MNHEY, CDR2 SVGEGT. The CDR3 runs 15 residues. Study observations and caveats: Against controls, expanded TCRs gave rise to significantly more large CDR3 similarity clusters. No shift was seen in TCRs above 1 in 1000 frequency with DPC sensitization. PT1 expanded TCR counts and patch test score correlated positively.

Source: whole blood, taken in connection with sensitization to the hapten diphenylcyclopropenone (DPC). This TCR was recovered from a woman between 50 and 59 years old with alopecia areata. Some clones in this sample may be carry-over from other donors' samples. This sequence joins TRBV6-2 or TRBV6-3 and TRBJ2-5, with D tentatively TRBD1 (5 bases). CDR3 in DNA: TGTGCCAGCAGTTACGGCAAGACAGACCAAGAGACCCAGTACTTC. Residues: CASSYGKTDQETQYF.